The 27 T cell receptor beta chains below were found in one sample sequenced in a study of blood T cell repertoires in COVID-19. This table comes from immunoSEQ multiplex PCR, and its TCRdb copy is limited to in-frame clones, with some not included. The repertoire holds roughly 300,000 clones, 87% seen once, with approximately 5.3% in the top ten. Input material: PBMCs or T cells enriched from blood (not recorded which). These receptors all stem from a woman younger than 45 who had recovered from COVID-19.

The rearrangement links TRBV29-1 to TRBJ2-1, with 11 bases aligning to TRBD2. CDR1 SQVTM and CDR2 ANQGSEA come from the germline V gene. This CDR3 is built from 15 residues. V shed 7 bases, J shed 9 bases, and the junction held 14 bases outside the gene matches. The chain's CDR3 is CSARKVAGGPGEQFF. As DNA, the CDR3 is TGCAGCGCTCGAAAGGTAGCGGGGGGGCCTGGTGAGCAGTTCTTC.

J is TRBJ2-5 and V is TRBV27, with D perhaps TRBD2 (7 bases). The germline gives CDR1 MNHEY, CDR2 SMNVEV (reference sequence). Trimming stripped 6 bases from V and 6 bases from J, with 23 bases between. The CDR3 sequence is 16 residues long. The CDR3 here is CASSLKGGATRKTQYF. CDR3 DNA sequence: TGTGCCAGCAGCCTGAAGGGGGGGGCCACAAGAAAGACCCAGTACTTC.

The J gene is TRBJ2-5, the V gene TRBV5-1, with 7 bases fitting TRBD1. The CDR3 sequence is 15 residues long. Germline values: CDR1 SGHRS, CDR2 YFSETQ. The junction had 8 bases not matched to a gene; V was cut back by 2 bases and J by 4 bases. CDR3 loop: CASSFGDRGLETQYF. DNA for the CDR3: TGCGCCAGCAGCTTCGGGGACAGAGGACTAGAGACCCAGTACTTC.

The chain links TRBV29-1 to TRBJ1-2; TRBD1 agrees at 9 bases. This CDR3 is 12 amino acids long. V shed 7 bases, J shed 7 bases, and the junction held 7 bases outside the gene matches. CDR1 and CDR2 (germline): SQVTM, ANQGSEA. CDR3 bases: TGCAGCGCTGTACAGGGGGCGAGTGGCTACACCTTC. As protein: CSAVQGASGYTF.

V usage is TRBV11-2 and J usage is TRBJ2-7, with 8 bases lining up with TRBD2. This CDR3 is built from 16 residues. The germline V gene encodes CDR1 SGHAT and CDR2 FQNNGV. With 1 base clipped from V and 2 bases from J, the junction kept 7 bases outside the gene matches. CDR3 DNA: TGTGCCAGCAGCTTAGTACCCTCCGGGGGGGCCTACGAGCAGTACTTC. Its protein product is CASSLVPSGGAYEQYF.

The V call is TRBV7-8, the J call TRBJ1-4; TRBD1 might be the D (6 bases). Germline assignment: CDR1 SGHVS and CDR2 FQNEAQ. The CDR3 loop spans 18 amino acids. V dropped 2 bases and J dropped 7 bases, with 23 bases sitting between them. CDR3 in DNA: TGTGCCAGCAGCTTAAGCTTCGCGGACAGCGCCCGTGGTGAAAAACTGTTTTTT. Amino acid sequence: CASSLSFADSARGEKLFF.

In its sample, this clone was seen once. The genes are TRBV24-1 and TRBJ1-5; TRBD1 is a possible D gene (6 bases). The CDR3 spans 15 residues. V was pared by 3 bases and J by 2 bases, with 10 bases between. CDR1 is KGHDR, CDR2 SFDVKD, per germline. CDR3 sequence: CATSDGGRGNQPQHF. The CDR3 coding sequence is TGTGCCACCAGTGATGGGGGCAGGGGCAATCAGCCCCAGCATTTT.

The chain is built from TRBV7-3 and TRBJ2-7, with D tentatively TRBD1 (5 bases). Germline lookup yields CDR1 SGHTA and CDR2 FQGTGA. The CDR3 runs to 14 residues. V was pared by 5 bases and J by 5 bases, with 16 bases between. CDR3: CASSPAAGSHEQYF. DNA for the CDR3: TGTGCCAGCAGCCCCGCGGCAGGGTCCCACGAGCAGTACTTC.

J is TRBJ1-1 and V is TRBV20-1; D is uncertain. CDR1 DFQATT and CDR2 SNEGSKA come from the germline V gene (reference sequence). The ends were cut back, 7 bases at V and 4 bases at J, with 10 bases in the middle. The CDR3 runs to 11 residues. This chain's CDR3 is CSGLRGTEAFF. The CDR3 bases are TGCAGTGGACTTCGGGGCACTGAAGCTTTCTTT.

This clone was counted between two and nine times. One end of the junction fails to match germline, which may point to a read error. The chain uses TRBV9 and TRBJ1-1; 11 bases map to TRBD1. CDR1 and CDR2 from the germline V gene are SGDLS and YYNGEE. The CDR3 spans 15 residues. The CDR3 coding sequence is TGTGCCAGCAGCTCGATAAAAGGACAGGGGGCTGATGCTTTCTTT. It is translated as CASSSIKGQGADAFF.

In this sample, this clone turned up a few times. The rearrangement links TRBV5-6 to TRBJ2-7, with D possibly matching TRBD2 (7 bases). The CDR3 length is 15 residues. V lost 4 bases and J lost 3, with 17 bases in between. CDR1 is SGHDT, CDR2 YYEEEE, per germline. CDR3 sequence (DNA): TGTGCCAGCAGCCCCCCACGGGGGGCGATCTACGAGCAGTACTTC. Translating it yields CASSPPRGAIYEQYF.

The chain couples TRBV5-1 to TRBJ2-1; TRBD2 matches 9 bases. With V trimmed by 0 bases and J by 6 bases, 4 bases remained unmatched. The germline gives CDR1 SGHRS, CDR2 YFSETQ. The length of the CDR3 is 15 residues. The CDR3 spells CASSLVAGDFNEQFF. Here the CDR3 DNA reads TGCGCCAGCAGCTTGGTAGCGGGGGATTTCAATGAGCAGTTCTTC.

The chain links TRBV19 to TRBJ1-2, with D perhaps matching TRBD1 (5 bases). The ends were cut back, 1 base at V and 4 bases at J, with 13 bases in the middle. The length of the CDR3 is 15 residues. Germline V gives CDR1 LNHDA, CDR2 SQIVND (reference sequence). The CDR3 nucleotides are TGTGCCAGTAGTATAGCCTCCGACAGTCGCTATGGCTACACCTTC. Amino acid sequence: CASSIASDSRYGYTF. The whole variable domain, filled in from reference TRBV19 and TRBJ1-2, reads DGGITQSPKYLFRKEGQNVTLSCEQNLNHDAMYWYRQDPGQGLRLIYYSQIVNDFQKGDIAEGYSVSREKKESFPLTVTSAQKNPTAFYLCASSIASDSRYGYTFGSGTRLTVV.

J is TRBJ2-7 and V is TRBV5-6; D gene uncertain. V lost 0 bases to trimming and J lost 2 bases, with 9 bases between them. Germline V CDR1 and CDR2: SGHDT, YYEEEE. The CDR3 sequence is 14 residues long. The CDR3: CASSLGVGPYEQYF. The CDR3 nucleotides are TGTGCCAGCAGCTTGGGTGTGGGCCCCTACGAGCAGTACTTC. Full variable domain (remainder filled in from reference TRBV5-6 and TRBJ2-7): DAGVTQSPTHLIKTRGQQVTLRCSPKSGHDTVSWYQQALGQGPQFIFQYYEEEERQRGNFPDRFSGHQFPNYSSELNVNALLLGDSALYLCASSLGVGPYEQYFGPGTRLTVT.

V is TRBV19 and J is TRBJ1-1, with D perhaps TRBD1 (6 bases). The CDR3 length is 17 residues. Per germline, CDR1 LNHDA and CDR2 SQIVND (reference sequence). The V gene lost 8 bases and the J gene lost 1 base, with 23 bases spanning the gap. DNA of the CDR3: TGTGCCAGTTCCCCGCGGCCAGGGGCTGATCGGAACACTGAAGCTTTCTTT. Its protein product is CASSPRPGADRNTEAFF.

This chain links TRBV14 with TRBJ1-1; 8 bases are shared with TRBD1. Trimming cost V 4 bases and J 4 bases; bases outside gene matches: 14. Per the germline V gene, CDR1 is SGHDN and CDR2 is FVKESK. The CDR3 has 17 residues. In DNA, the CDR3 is TGTGCCAGCAGCCCAAGAGGGGGGACAGGCTGGGTCACTGAAGCTTTCTTT. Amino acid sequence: CASSPRGGTGWVTEAFF. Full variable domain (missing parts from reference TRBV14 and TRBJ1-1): EAGVTQFPSHSVIEKGQTVTLRCDPISGHDNLYWYRRVMGKEIKFLLHFVKESKQDESGMPNNRFLAERTGGTYSTLKVQPAELEDSGVYFCASSPRGGTGWVTEAFFGQGTRLTVV.

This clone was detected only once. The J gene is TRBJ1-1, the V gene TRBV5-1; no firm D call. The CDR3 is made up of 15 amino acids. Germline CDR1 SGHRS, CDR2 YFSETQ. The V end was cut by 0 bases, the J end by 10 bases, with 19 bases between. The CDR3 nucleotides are TGCGCCAGCAGCTTGGACTTAAGCAGAGCGGGGAGAGCTTTCTTT. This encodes CASSLDLSRAGRAFF. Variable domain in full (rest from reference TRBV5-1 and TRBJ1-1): KAGVTQTPRYLIKTRGQQVTLSCSPISGHRSVSWYQQTPGQGLQFLFEYFSETQRNKGNFPGRFSGRQFSNSRSEMNVSTLELGDSALYLCASSLDLSRAGRAFFGQGTRLTVV.

The CDR3 DNA sequence: TGTGCCAGCAGCCCGGAAGGAGGGGAATGGACTGAAGCTTTCTTT. Amino acid sequence: CASSPEGGEWTEAFF. The chain is built from TRBV5-4 and TRBJ1-1, with a tentative D call TRBD1 (5 bases). V was clipped by 4 bases and J by 5 bases, with 18 bases between them. The CDR3 extends over 15 amino acids. Per germline, CDR1 SGHNT and CDR2 YYREEE (reference sequence).

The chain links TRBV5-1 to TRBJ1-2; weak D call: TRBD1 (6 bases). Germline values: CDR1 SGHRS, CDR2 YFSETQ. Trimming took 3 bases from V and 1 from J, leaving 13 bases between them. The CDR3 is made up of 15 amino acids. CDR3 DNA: TGCGCCAGCAGCTGGGGCCGGGACATTAACTATGGCTACACCTTC. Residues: CASSWGRDINYGYTF.

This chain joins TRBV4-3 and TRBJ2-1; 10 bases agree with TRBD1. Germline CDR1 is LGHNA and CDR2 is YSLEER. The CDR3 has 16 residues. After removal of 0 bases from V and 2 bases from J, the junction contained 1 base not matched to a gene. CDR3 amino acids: CASSQEGTGAYNEQFF. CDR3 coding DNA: TGCGCCAGCAGCCAAGAGGGGACAGGGGCCTACAATGAGCAGTTCTTC.

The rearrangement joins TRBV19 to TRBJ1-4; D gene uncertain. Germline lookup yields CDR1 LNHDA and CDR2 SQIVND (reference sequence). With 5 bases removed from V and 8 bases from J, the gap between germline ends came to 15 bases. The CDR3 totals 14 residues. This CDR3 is CASSSTPDGEKLFF. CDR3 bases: TGTGCCAGTAGTTCGACTCCTGACGGGGAAAAACTGTTTTTT. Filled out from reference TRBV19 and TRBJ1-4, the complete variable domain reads DGGITQSPKYLFRKEGQNVTLSCEQNLNHDAMYWYRQDPGQGLRLIYYSQIVNDFQKGDIAEGYSVSREKKESFPLTVTSAQKNPTAFYLCASSSTPDGEKLFFGSGTQLSVL.

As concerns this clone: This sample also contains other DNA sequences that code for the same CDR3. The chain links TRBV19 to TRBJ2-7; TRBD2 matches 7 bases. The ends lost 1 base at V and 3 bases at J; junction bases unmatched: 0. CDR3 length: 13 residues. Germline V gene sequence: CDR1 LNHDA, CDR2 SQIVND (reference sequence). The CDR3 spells CASSIGGSYEQYF. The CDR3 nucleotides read TGTGCCAGTAGTATAGGCGGGAGCTACGAGCAGTACTTC.

The CDR3 is CASSPPSGGIPYEQYF. The CDR3 DNA follows: TGTGCCAGCAGCCCTCCCAGTGGGGGGATCCCCTACGAGCAGTACTTC. The chain uses TRBV27 and TRBJ2-7, with D possibly being TRBD2 (6 bases). V shed 6 bases and J shed 2 bases, with 20 bases lying between them. Germline CDR1 MNHEY, CDR2 SMNVEV (reference sequence). CDR3 length equals 16 residues.

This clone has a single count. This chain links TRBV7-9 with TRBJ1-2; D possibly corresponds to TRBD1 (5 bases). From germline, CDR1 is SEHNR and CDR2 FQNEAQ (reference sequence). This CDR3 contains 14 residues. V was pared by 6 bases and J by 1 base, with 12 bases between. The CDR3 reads CASRPDSINYGYTF. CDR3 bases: TGTGCCAGCAGACCCGACAGTATTAACTATGGCTACACCTTC. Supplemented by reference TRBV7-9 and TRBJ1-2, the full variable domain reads DTGVSQNPRHKITKRGQNVTFRCDPISEHNRLYWYRQTLGQGPEFLTYFQNEAQLEKSRLLSDRFSAERPKGSFSTLEIQRTEQGDSAMYLCASRPDSINYGYTFGSGTRLTVV.

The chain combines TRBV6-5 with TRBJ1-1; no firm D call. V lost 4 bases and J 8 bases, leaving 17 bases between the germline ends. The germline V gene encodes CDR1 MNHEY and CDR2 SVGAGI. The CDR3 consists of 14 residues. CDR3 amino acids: CASSSEPLLTEAFF. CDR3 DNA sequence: TGTGCCAGCAGTTCCGAACCCCTATTAACGGAAGCTTTCTTT.

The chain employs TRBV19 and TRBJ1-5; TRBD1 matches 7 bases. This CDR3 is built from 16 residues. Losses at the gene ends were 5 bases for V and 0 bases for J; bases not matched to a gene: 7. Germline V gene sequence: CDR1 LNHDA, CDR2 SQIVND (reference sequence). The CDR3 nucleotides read TGTGCCAGTAGTGTCCACAGGGGTGATAGCAATCAGCCCCAGCATTTT. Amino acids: CASSVHRGDSNQPQHF.

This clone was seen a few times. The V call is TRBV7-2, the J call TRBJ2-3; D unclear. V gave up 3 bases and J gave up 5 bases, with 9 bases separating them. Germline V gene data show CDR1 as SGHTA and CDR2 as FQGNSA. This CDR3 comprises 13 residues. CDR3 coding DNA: TGTGCCAGCAGCTTCGAGCGTAGAGATACGCAGTATTTT. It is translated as CASSFERRDTQYF.